This T cell receptor (beta chain) was recovered during a study of OX40 agonist ivuxolimab in advanced cancers. Worth noting for this clone: Its target is not known.

Data came from immunoSEQ multiplex PCR; TCRdb stores just in-frame clones and leaves some out. Of under 75,000 clones in the sample, about nine tenths were seen once. Study-level points and caveats: By week 6 at 0.1 to 3.0 mg/kg, blood CD4+ and CD8+ T cells had expanded clonally.

This receptor was taken from an adult with an advanced solid tumor such as melanoma, head and neck, liver or kidney cancer. Sequencing was performed on CD4+ or CD8+ T cells sorted from blood, taken in a trial of the OX40 agonist ivuxolimab.

CDR3 in DNA: TGTGCCAGCACCTACAGGGGGCCGTCCCTCTCTGGGGCCAACGTCCTGACTTTC. Protein product: CASTYRGPSLSGANVLTF. V and J are TRBV2 and TRBJ2-6; 9 bases match TRBD1. CDR1 is SNHLY, CDR2 FYNNEI, per germline. CDR3 length: 18 residues. V shed 7 bases, J shed 0 bases, and the junction held 10 bases outside the gene matches.